The clone carrying this T cell receptor beta chain was seen many times. Its antigen is as yet unknown. This sample was included in a study of neurological immune-mediated disorders. Broader study findings: None of the CDR3 amino acid sequences found in expanded clones was shared across subjects. This suggests that the TCR-beta repertoires were private in all groups.

By 5'RACE with 10-nucleotide random UMIs, the cDNA was made. From the 5' RACE reads, TCRdb called clonotypes with MiXCR, one entry per CDR3 protein. The sample comprises under 45,000 distinct CDR3 sequences, approximately 21% of which are singletons, and roughly 4.7% rests with the top ten. The time point: technical triplicate 3. The sequence was obtained from a man in his sixties with HTLV-1-associated myelopathy (HAM/TSP). Sample: PBMCs.

In DNA, the CDR3 is TGTGCCGGAGAAGCGCGTCAGACCCAGTACTTC. Protein: CAGEARQTQYF. V usage is TRBV25-1 and J usage is TRBJ2-5; no clear D gene. CDR3 size: 11 residues. Per the germline V gene, CDR1 is MGHDK and CDR2 is SYGVNS. Between the trimmed V and J ends, which lost 11 bases and 6 bases, there was a span of 13 bases.